One T cell receptor beta chain is described in this entry. PCR used 60 Vbeta primers and 13 Jbeta primers. The table came from immunoSEQ multiplex PCR; TCRdb's copy has only in-frame clones and leaves some out. Of 140,000 to 150,000 clones in the sample, 84% were seen once. These data originate in a study of cytomegalovirus exposure and HLA in healthy donors. The CDR3 runs to 17 residues. V was shortened by 2 bases and J by 0 bases, with 14 bases between the two germline ends. In germline, CDR1 is GTSNPN, CDR2 SVGIG (reference sequence). This receptor was taken from a boy younger than 10 in good health and CMV-seronegative. Input material: PBMCs. This chain uses TRBV30 with TRBJ2-6, with D possibly matching TRBD1 (6 bases). The CDR3 DNA sequence: TGTGCCTGGAGTCCCCGACAGGTACGCTCTGGGGCCAACGTCCTGACTTTC. It is translated as CAWSPRQVRSGANVLTF.